One sample yielded the 29 T cell receptor beta chains listed below, sequenced in a study of memory CD4+ T cells and cytomegalovirus serostatus. The sort gate was single viable CD3+CD4+CD8-CD45RO+ cells for memory CD4+ T cells. TCRdb's table, derived via immunoSEQ multiplex PCR, lists solely in-frame clones and lacks some. The table records about 31,000 clones, around 76% of them present only once. Sample: memory CD4+ T cells from blood. The source of these receptors is an adult in good health and CMV-seronegative. Some clones in this sample may be carry-over from other donors' samples.

The chain combines TRBV19 with TRBJ1-5, with 7 positions matching TRBD1. Germline assignment: CDR1 LNHDA and CDR2 SQIVND (reference sequence). CDR3 size: 16 residues. Germline trimming cut 3 bases from V and 3 bases from J; bases unmatched to any gene: 8. The CDR3 bases are TGTGCCAGTAGTATTCGTCAGGGGGACTTCAATCAGCCCCAGCATTTT. Amino acid sequence: CASSIRQGDFNQPQHF.

V gene TRBV2 combines with J gene TRBJ2-3, with 9 bases fitting TRBD2. The CDR3 extends over 15 amino acids. Germline lookup yields CDR1 SNHLY and CDR2 FYNNEI. The J segment lost 6 bases and the V segment lost 9 bases, leaving 13 bases of the junction unmatched. The CDR3 protein is CASRKRGDLRDTQYF. The CDR3 DNA is TGTGCCAGTCGGAAGCGGGGGGACCTTCGGGATACGCAGTATTTT.

V usage is TRBV11-2 and J usage is TRBJ1-2; 7 bases are shared with TRBD1. Germline V gene lookup returns CDR1 SGHAT and CDR2 FQNNGV. Trimming took 4 bases from V and 3 from J; bases not matched to a gene: 5. This CDR3 is 14 amino acids long. CDR3 in DNA: TGTGCCAGCAGCTGGATCACAGGGGACTATGGCTACACCTTC. Residues: CASSWITGDYGYTF.

This rearrangement joins TRBV14 to TRBJ1-2; 9 bases map to TRBD1. The germline V gene has CDR1 SGHDN and CDR2 FVKESK. The CDR3 length is 14 residues. V gave up 6 bases and J gave up 4 bases; unmatched junction bases: 6. The CDR3 nucleotides are TGTGCCAGCAGTCCCGGGACAGGGAGCTATGGCTACACCTTC. Amino acid sequence: CASSPGTGSYGYTF.

This chain uses TRBV5-1 with TRBJ1-2; the match to TRBD1 covers 8 bases. The CDR3 covers 15 residues. J lost 4 bases, V lost 4 bases, and 9 bases had no gene match. CDR1 SGHRS and CDR2 YFSETQ come from the germline V gene. CDR3 loop: CASSDRQGIGYGYTF. CDR3 coding DNA: TGCGCCAGCAGCGATAGACAGGGGATAGGCTATGGCTACACCTTC.

This clone was detected only a few times. The chain carries TRBV5-4 and TRBJ1-1; D may be TRBD1 (6 bases). Germline V gene sequence: CDR1 SGHNT, CDR2 YYREEE (reference sequence). The CDR3 is made up of 13 amino acids. With 2 bases removed from V and 1 base from J, the gap between germline ends came to 6 bases. CDR3 DNA sequence: TGTGCCAGCAGCTTACAGGGGAACACTGAAGCTTTCTTT. Encoded protein: CASSLQGNTEAFF.

Written as DNA, the CDR3 is TGTGCCAGCAGCTTACAGGGGGCTAACACCGGGGAGCTGTTTTTT. It is translated as CASSLQGANTGELFF. The rearrangement joins TRBV7-2 to TRBJ2-2; 8 bases are a match to TRBD1. The length of the CDR3 is 15 residues. J gave up 2 bases and V 2 bases, and 1 base lay outside the gene matches. Germline lookup yields CDR1 SGHTA and CDR2 FQGNSA.

This sequence joins TRBV29-1 and TRBJ1-6; D is uncertain. The CDR3 consists of 15 residues. Trimming left V 6 bases short and J 3 bases short, with 15 bases between. CDR1 and CDR2 (germline): SQVTM, ANQGSEA. CDR3 in amino acids: CSVQNLQIYNSPLHF. CDR3 nucleotide sequence: TGCAGCGTACAGAATCTACAGATCTATAATTCACCCCTCCACTTT.

The chain recombines TRBV5-1 with TRBJ1-2, with TRBD1 matching 8 bases. With V trimmed by 0 bases and J by 3 bases, 1 base remained unmatched. Germline CDR1 and CDR2: SGHRS and YFSETQ. CDR3 length equals 14 residues. The CDR3 protein is CASSLGGQDYGYTF. The CDR3 DNA reads TGCGCCAGCAGCTTGGGGGGACAGGACTATGGCTACACCTTC.

About this clone itself: The identical CDR3 is also encoded by other nucleotide sequences in the sample. This chain joins TRBV18 and TRBJ1-3; 7 positions match TRBD1. CDR3 length equals 14 residues. After removal of 3 bases from V and 4 bases from J, the junction contained 3 bases not matched to a gene. In germline, CDR1 is KGHSH, CDR2 LQKENI. CDR3 sequence (DNA): TGTGCCAGCTCACCTGGGACAGCAGGAAACACCATATATTTT. Translating it yields CASSPGTAGNTIYF.

The genes are TRBV7-8 and TRBJ1-1, with TRBD1 as a possible D gene (5 bases). Germline V gives CDR1 SGHVS, CDR2 FQNEAQ. Trimming stripped 3 bases from V and 4 bases from J, with 15 bases between. This CDR3 comprises 15 residues. CDR3: CASSFRAGTGTEAFF. The CDR3 coding sequence is TGTGCCAGCAGCTTTCGGGCAGGGACTGGCACTGAAGCTTTCTTT.

V and J are TRBV2 and TRBJ1-2, with 12 bases aligning to TRBD1. The CDR3 is 15 residues long. The germline CDR1 and CDR2 sequences are SNHLY and FYNNEI. Losses at the gene ends were 3 bases for V and 3 bases for J; bases not matched to a gene: 2. DNA of the CDR3: TGTGCCAGCAGTGATGGGACAGGGGGCCACTATGGCTACACCTTC. As protein: CASSDGTGGHYGYTF.

The V and J genes are TRBV7-3 and TRBJ2-7, with D perhaps being TRBD1 or TRBD2 (7 bases each). Trimming shortened V by 3 bases and J by 6 bases, and 15 bases separated the two germline ends. The CDR3 has 14 residues. The germline CDR1 and CDR2 sequences are SGHTA and FQGTGA. The CDR3 bases are TGTGCCAGCAGCTTGCACGACAGGGAGGGCGAGCAGTACTTC. This gives the protein CASSLHDREGEQYF.

The table lists this clone with a count of one. The chain employs TRBV2 and TRBJ2-7; D is uncertain. CDR3 size: 12 residues. The germline V and J ends were trimmed by 6 bases and 3 bases, with 9 bases remaining between them. Looked up from germline, CDR1 is SNHLY and CDR2 is FYNNEI. The CDR3 protein is CASSLSDYEQYF. The CDR3 DNA reads TGTGCCAGCAGCCTAAGTGACTACGAGCAGTACTTC.

This chain uses TRBV9 with TRBJ1-2; no firm D call. The V gene's germline CDR1 is SGDLS and CDR2 YYNGEE. V gave up 2 bases and J gave up 8 bases, with 19 bases separating them. The CDR3 is 15 amino acids. CDR3 amino acids: CASSVAVTVTRGYTF. In DNA, the CDR3 is TGTGCCAGCAGCGTGGCTGTGACGGTAACTAGGGGCTACACCTTC.

This clone has just one count. V usage is TRBV7-2 and J usage is TRBJ2-5; D gene unclear. V lost 5 bases to trimming and J lost 0 bases, with 4 bases between them. CDR1 and CDR2 from the germline V gene are SGHTA and FQGNSA. The CDR3 has 12 residues. The CDR3 coding sequence is TGTGCCAGCAGCGCGGACCAAGAGACCCAGTACTTC. Protein sequence: CASSADQETQYF.

This chain joins TRBV5-4 and TRBJ1-5; a weak D match, TRBD1 (5 bases). The CDR3 extends over 14 amino acids. With 8 bases removed from V and 3 bases from J, the gap between germline ends came to 15 bases. Per the germline V gene, CDR1 is SGHNT and CDR2 is YYREEE (reference sequence). The CDR3 loop reads CARHSSGPNQPQHF. The CDR3 nucleotides read TGTGCCAGACACTCTTCGGGACCCAATCAGCCCCAGCATTTT. The full variable domain, completed using reference TRBV5-4 and TRBJ1-5, is ETGVTQSPTHLIKTRGQQVTLRCSSQSGHNTVSWYQQALGQGPQFIFQYYREEENGRGNFPPRFSGLQFPNYSSELNVNALELDDSALYLCARHSSGPNQPQHFGDGTRLSIL.

The V call is TRBV18, the J call TRBJ2-2, with D tentatively TRBD2 (5 bases). CDR1 and CDR2 from the germline V gene are KGHSH and LQKENI. CDR3 length: 15 amino acids. V gave up 3 bases and J gave up 3 bases, with 11 bases separating them. As DNA, the CDR3 is TGTGCCAGCTCACCTGCAGGACTCCACACCGGGGAGCTGTTTTTT. Translation: CASSPAGLHTGELFF.

In DNA form, the CDR3 reads TGCAGCGTGTGGGGGGGGGACACTGAAGCTTTCTTT. This codes for CSVWGGDTEAFF. The chain uses TRBV29-1 and TRBJ1-1; a weak D match, TRBD1 (5 bases). The CDR3 is made up of 12 amino acids. V dropped 6 bases and J dropped 3 bases, with 11 bases sitting between them. Germline CDR1 and CDR2: SQVTM and ANQGSEA.

The genes are TRBV5-1 and TRBJ2-7; tentative D call: TRBD2 (5 bases). The length of the CDR3 is 11 residues. The germline CDR1 and CDR2 sequences are SGHRS and YFSETQ. Trimming cost V 7 bases and J 12 bases, with 17 bases left between them. This CDR3 is CASSPGERLYF. CDR3 bases: TGCGCCAGCTCGCCCGGGGAAAGGCTGTACTTC.

This clone was counted only a few times. This rearrangement joins TRBV7-9 to TRBJ1-1, with a tentative D call TRBD1 (5 bases). Trimming pared 4 bases from V and 4 bases from J, leaving 10 bases between. Per germline, CDR1 SEHNR and CDR2 FQNEAQ (reference sequence). The CDR3 contains 13 residues. The CDR3 protein is CASSSDGATEAFF. The CDR3 DNA is TGTGCCAGCAGCTCGGACGGGGCCACTGAAGCTTTCTTT.

The rearrangement joins TRBV28 to TRBJ2-7; D uncertain. V gave up 1 base and J gave up 5 bases, with 9 bases separating them. The CDR3 covers 13 residues. The germline gives CDR1 MDHEN, CDR2 SYDVKM. The CDR3 is CASSLFLGNEQYF. The CDR3 bases are TGTGCCAGCAGTTTATTTTTGGGGAACGAGCAGTACTTC.

The J gene is TRBJ1-2, the V gene TRBV29-1, with a weak D call TRBD1 (5 bases). This CDR3 has 11 residues. Trimming removed 3 bases from V and 7 bases from J, with 9 bases in between. Germline V gene data show CDR1 as SQVTM and CDR2 as ANQGSEA. The CDR3 DNA sequence: TGCAGCGTTGAGGGGCCGCGTGGCTACACCTTC. Encoded protein: CSVEGPRGYTF.

The gene calls are TRBV5-1 and TRBJ1-1, with unresolved D. V was pared by 10 bases and J by 9 bases, with 19 bases between. CDR3 length: 12 residues. Germline V CDR1 and CDR2: SGHRS, YFSETQ. The CDR3 DNA follows: TGCGCCCAAAGGGAGTTCTCAGTAAAAGCTTTCTTT. Residues: CAQREFSVKAFF.

The rearrangement links TRBV7-2 to TRBJ1-1; D is uncertain. Germline CDR1 and CDR2: SGHTA and FQGNSA. The CDR3 is made up of 13 amino acids. V was clipped by 5 bases and J by 9 bases, with 16 bases between them. The CDR3: CASSHLQSQKAFF. CDR3 bases: TGTGCCAGCAGCCACCTACAGAGTCAGAAAGCTTTCTTT.

This clone is a singleton in its sample. The chain combines TRBV27 with TRBJ1-1; 9 nucleotides align to TRBD1. Trimming at V came to 6 bases and at J to 0 bases, leaving 5 bases not matched to a gene. CDR3 length: 15 residues. Germline-derived CDR1 and CDR2 are MNHEY and SMNVEV (reference sequence). CDR3 nucleotide sequence: TGTGCCAGCAGACCGGACAGGGGTATGAACACTGAAGCTTTCTTT. It is translated as CASRPDRGMNTEAFF.

The chain carries TRBV27 and TRBJ1-1; 7 positions agree with TRBD1. This CDR3 contains 13 residues. Germline assignment: CDR1 MNHEY and CDR2 SMNVEV (reference sequence). The V segment lost 6 bases and the J segment 6 bases; nucleotides outside the gene matches: 7. CDR3 in DNA: TGTGCCAGCAGATCGACAGGGACTTCTGAAGCTTTCTTT. Its protein is CASRSTGTSEAFF.

This clone was counted once. The V and J genes are TRBV11-3 and TRBJ1-3; D unresolved. Trimming shortened V by 2 bases and J by 4 bases, and 9 bases separated the two germline ends. Germline V gene data show CDR1 as SGHNT and CDR2 as YENEEA. The CDR3 consists of 14 residues. For the CDR3, the DNA is TGTGCCAGCAGCTTACTAGCACGGGGAAACACCATATATTTT. Translated: CASSLLARGNTIYF.

In DNA form, the CDR3 reads TGCGCCAGCAGCTACGCGCTACAGGGAAATTCACCCCTCCACTTT. Translating it yields CASSYALQGNSPLHF. This chain uses TRBV5-1 with TRBJ1-6, with a possible D match to TRBD1 (6 bases). Germline CDR1 is SGHRS and CDR2 is YFSETQ. V lost 3 bases, J lost 7 bases, and 14 bases lay in between. The CDR3 runs 15 residues.